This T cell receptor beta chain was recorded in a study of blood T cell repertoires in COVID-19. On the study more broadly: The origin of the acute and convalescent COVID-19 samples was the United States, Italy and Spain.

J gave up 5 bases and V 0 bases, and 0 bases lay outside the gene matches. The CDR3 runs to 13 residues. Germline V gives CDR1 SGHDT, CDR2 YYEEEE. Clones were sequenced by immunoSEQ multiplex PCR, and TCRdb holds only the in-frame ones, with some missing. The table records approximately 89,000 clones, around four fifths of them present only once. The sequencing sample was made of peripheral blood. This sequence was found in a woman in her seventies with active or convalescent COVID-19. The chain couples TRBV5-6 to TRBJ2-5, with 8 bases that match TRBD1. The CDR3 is CASSLGQGETQYF. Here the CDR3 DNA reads TGTGCCAGCAGCTTGGGACAGGGGGAGACCCAGTACTTC.